Listed here are 20 T cell receptor beta chains from one sample, sequenced in a study of blood T cell repertoires in COVID-19. Sequencing was performed with immunoSEQ multiplex PCR; in TCRdb, only in-frame clones are kept and a portion is missing. Of about 150,000 clones in the sample, around 80% were seen once. Material for sequencing was peripheral blood. Every receptor here comes from a woman in her forties or fifties with acute or convalescent COVID-19.

V and J are TRBV10-3 and TRBJ2-1; 11 positions agree with TRBD2. V shed 6 bases and J 5 bases; nucleotides not matched to a gene: 12. CDR3 length: 17 amino acids. CDR1 and CDR2 (germline): ENHRY, SYGVKD. Written as DNA, the CDR3 is TGTGCCATCAGCAGGGGCTTTAGCGGGGGGGCCGACAATGAGCAGTTCTTC. Encoded protein: CAISRGFSGGADNEQFF.

This chain connects TRBV29-1 to TRBJ2-7; 8 bases line up with TRBD1. V lost 5 bases to trimming and J lost 6 bases; unmatched junction nucleotides: 9. Germline loops: CDR1 SQVTM, CDR2 ANQGSEA. There are 13 residues in the CDR3. This CDR3 is CSVSGGAGLEQYF. The CDR3 coding sequence is TGCAGCGTTTCAGGGGGCGCTGGCCTCGAGCAGTACTTC.

This chain connects TRBV27 to TRBJ1-6, with D unresolved. The V gene's germline CDR1 is MNHEY and CDR2 SMNVEV (reference sequence). This CDR3 spans 14 amino acids. V was trimmed by 6 bases and J by 4 bases, leaving 10 bases between them. The DNA for the CDR3 is TGTGCCAGCAGACAGCCCGTTTATAATTCACCCCTCCACTTT. Encoded protein: CASRQPVYNSPLHF.

This clone has at least ten counts. The genes are TRBV4-2 and TRBJ2-2, with TRBD2 matching 8 bases. Looked up from germline, CDR1 is LGHNA and CDR2 is YNFKEQ. Trimming cost V 4 bases and J 3 bases; bases outside gene matches: 7. The CDR3 sequence is 16 residues long. The CDR3 DNA reads as TGTGCCAGCAGCCCGGGGCCCGGGGGGGACACCGGGGAGCTGTTTTTT. Amino acids: CASSPGPGGDTGELFF.

The chain recombines TRBV23-1 with TRBJ1-4; a weak D match, TRBD1 (6 bases). TRBV23-1 qualifies as an ORF whose function is uncertain. Deletions cut 3 bases from V and 11 bases from J, with 13 bases between. This CDR3 is built from 13 residues. CDR3: CASSQSGDGKLFF. DNA for the CDR3: TGCGCCAGCAGTCAGTCAGGGGACGGGAAACTGTTTTTT.

This clone was picked up one time. This chain uses TRBV3-1 (or the pseudogene TRBV3-2) with TRBJ1-6; a weak D match, TRBD1 (5 bases). CDR1 and CDR2 from the germline V gene are LGHDT and YNNKEL (reference sequence). V lost 0 bases and J 4 bases, leaving 10 bases between the germline ends. The CDR3 spans 16 residues. The chain's CDR3 is CASSQEGGGYNSPLHF. CDR3 in DNA: TGTGCCAGCAGCCAAGAGGGGGGGGGTTATAATTCACCCCTCCACTTT.

V is TRBV27 and J is TRBJ1-1; D not resolved. The CDR3 is 15 amino acids. V shed 6 bases and J shed 3 bases, with 17 bases lying between them. CDR1 and CDR2 from the germline V gene are MNHEY and SMNVEV (reference sequence). Here the CDR3 DNA reads TGTGCCAGCAGCCCCGTTTCACCGGTTTACACTGAAGCTTTCTTT. Protein product: CASSPVSPVYTEAFF.

CDR3 DNA sequence: TGTGCCAGCAGTCTCCTAGCAAGCGATACGCAGTATTTT. Amino acid sequence: CASSLLASDTQYF. The chain recombines TRBV6-4 with TRBJ2-3; D perhaps matches TRBD2 (5 bases). The V and J ends lost 5 bases and 6 bases respectively, with 12 bases between them. Germline CDR1 MRHNA, CDR2 SNTAGT. The CDR3 length is 13 residues.

The chain uses TRBV27 and TRBJ1-5, with D unresolved. Germline-derived CDR1 and CDR2 are MNHEY and SMNVEV (reference sequence). V was clipped by 4 bases and J by 2 bases, with 6 bases between them. The CDR3 has 13 residues. Here the CDR3 DNA reads TGTGCCAGCAGTTCAGAAGGCAATCAGCCCCAGCATTTT. Residues: CASSSEGNQPQHF.

J is TRBJ1-2 and V is TRBV18; 7 positions agree with TRBD1. The CDR3 covers 15 residues. The junction had 11 bases not matched to a gene; V was cut back by 5 bases and J by 5 bases. Germline CDR1 KGHSH, CDR2 LQKENI. The CDR3 DNA reads TGTGCCAGCTCAGAGGTCCCCGGGACAGCTTATGGCTACACCTTC. As protein: CASSEVPGTAYGYTF.

The genes are TRBV6-4 and TRBJ1-5, with D perhaps matching TRBD1 (6 bases). The CDR3 loop spans 13 amino acids. Germline-derived CDR1 and CDR2 are MRHNA and SNTAGT. The germline V and J ends were trimmed by 6 bases and 7 bases, with 13 bases remaining between them. The CDR3 nucleotides read TGTGCCAGCAGCCGAGAAACAGGGCAGCCCCAGCATTTT. It codes for CASSRETGQPQHF.

In this sample, this clone turned up once. The rearrangement uses TRBV27 and TRBJ2-7; 7 nucleotides match TRBD1. J gave up 0 bases and V 6 bases, and 2 bases lay outside the gene matches. The CDR3 contains 13 residues. Germline-derived CDR1 and CDR2 are MNHEY and SMNVEV (reference sequence). CDR3 residues: CASRRQGSYEQYF. The CDR3 nucleotides are TGTGCCAGCAGACGACAGGGCTCCTACGAGCAGTACTTC.

This clone has just a few counts. The rearrangement uses TRBV4-1 and TRBJ1-4; D perhaps matches TRBD1 (5 bases). Per germline, CDR1 MGHRA and CDR2 YSYEKL. This CDR3 comprises 19 residues. Trimming left V 0 bases short and J 6 bases short, with 23 bases between. DNA for the CDR3: TGCGCCAGCAGCCAAGAATTGCTGGGGAACAACAGGCGCCATGAAAAACTGTTTTTT. Amino acid sequence: CASSQELLGNNRRHEKLFF.

This chain joins TRBV19 and TRBJ2-7; D is perhaps TRBD1 (5 bases). The CDR3 spans 13 residues. From germline, CDR1 is LNHDA and CDR2 SQIVND (reference sequence). Trimming removed 7 bases from V and 3 bases from J, with 13 bases in between. DNA of the CDR3: TGTGCCAGTACCCCGACAGAAGGCTACGAGCAGTACTTC. It is translated as CASTPTEGYEQYF.

The CDR3 DNA is TGTGCCAGCAGCTTAGCGTTGGGGGTGCAGGGGGCGATGAACACTGAAGCTTTCTTT. Encoded protein: CASSLALGVQGAMNTEAFF. The chain is built from TRBV7-2 and TRBJ1-1; 8 nucleotides line up with TRBD1. Germline loops: CDR1 SGHTA, CDR2 FQGNSA. There are 19 residues in the CDR3. V was pared by 0 bases and J by 0 bases, with 12 bases of the junction left unmatched.

Here the CDR3 reads CASSYLDLTVADSASGNTIYF. The CDR3 coding sequence is TGTGCCAGCAGTTACTTAGATTTGACGGTGGCAGACAGCGCGTCCGGAAACACCATATATTTT. The rearrangement links TRBV6-2 or TRBV6-3 to TRBJ1-3; D is possibly TRBD1 (5 bases). The CDR3 contains 21 residues. Trimming removed 1 base at V and 4 bases at J, with 29 bases between. Per the germline V gene, CDR1 is MNHEY and CDR2 is SVGEGT.

Only a few counts were recorded for this clone. The chain carries TRBV21-1 and TRBJ2-1; TRBD2 was called by the table and not checked on the DNA. TRBV21-1 is a pseudogene locus. This CDR3 is built from 17 residues. CDR3 DNA: TGTGCCAGCAGCAAAGACGGGGGGCCGAGCTCCTACAATGAGCAGTTCTTC. It encodes CASSKDGGPSSYNEQFF.

The chain employs TRBV7-9 and TRBJ1-1; D might be TRBD1 (6 bases). The CDR3 sequence is 13 residues long. Trimming took off 3 bases at V and 3 bases at J, with 8 bases between the two ends. CDR1 and CDR2 (germline): SEHNR, FQNEAQ (reference sequence). Here the CDR3 reads CASSFTGYTEAFF. The CDR3, as DNA: TGTGCCAGCAGCTTTACAGGGTACACTGAAGCTTTCTTT.

The rearrangement uses TRBV27 and TRBJ1-2; D may be TRBD1 (5 bases). V was cut by 3 bases and J by 0 bases, with 20 bases left in between. This CDR3 has 18 amino acids. Germline CDR1 MNHEY, CDR2 SMNVEV (reference sequence). CDR3 sequence (DNA): TGTGCCAGCAGTTTTCTACCAGACAGATCTCCCTCTAACTATGGCTACACCTTC. Translated: CASSFLPDRSPSNYGYTF.

The rearrangement uses TRBV28 and TRBJ1-3; 7 bases agree with TRBD1. V gave up 2 bases and J gave up 0 bases; unmatched junction bases: 1. The CDR3 has 15 residues. Germline assignment: CDR1 MDHEN and CDR2 SYDVKM. The CDR3 protein is CASSLGTASGNTIYF. The CDR3 bases are TGTGCCAGCAGTTTAGGGACAGCCTCTGGAAACACCATATATTTT. Based on the CDR3 plus reference TRBV28 and TRBJ1-3, the full variable domain is DVKVTQSSRYLVKRTGEKVFLECVQDMDHENMFWYRQDPGLGLRLIYFSYDVKMKEKGDIPEGYSVSREKKERFSLILESASTNQTSMYLCASSLGTASGNTIYFGEGSWLTVV.